This T cell receptor beta chain was recovered during a study of cytomegalovirus exposure and HLA in healthy donors (TCRdb year 2017). Looking at the study overall: According to a later analysis, the 120 or so validation repertoires were produced on the same platform as the 680 or so repertoires of the first cohort. A separate validation cohort of 100 to 150 different subjects was used in addition to the 666-subject first cohort. The study combined high-throughput TCR immunosequencing, statistical association of individual TCRs with disease status, and machine learning to predict cytomegalovirus infection status. The study was designed to test whether signatures of past pathogen exposure could be identified by cataloging public T cell receptors. The paper's findings and limits, for the study overall: Three of the identified cytomegalovirus-associated TCR beta chains were confirmed in vitro to be specific for cytomegalovirus antigens. The authors suggested that the approach could potentially be extended to other disease states and immunological phenotypes. Of the cluster scores, around 95% were above 0 in a later analysis, which found that TCRs clustered in the first cohort also tended to co-occur in the roughly 130 validation repertoires. In both the original and validation cohorts, the classifier was reported to diagnose cytomegalovirus status with high specificity and sensitivity. All 120 or so repertoires were used to score co-occurrence in the validation cohort in a later analysis, because that analysis had no HLA typing for the cohort. The study listed 164 TCR beta chains as associated with cytomegalovirus. Most TCR sequences were seen in very few donors, while some public TCRs were found in many individuals.

The library was made by the immunoSEQ multiplex PCR assay. The paper's data handling went like this. A statistical classification framework was built for diagnosing cytomegalovirus status from the catalog of TCR beta chain sequences. In TCRdb, the immuneACCESS table is reduced to in-frame sequences with V and J assigned. These tables do not hold every clone; where another copy was compared, an unresolved V gene accounts for under half, and the others remain unexplained. That table furnishes V, J and clone size, whereas the DNA furnished D and trimming. The sample yields over 150,000 clones; less than 90% were counted once. The ten most abundant clones make up about a fifth of the sample. A word on this clone: It has no known antigen specificity. No much larger clonotype is one base removed from it; base qualities were not supplied.

The donors belonged to the validation cohort of around 110 subjects, which was separate from the roughly 700-subject first cohort. The source of this sequence is a man aged 18 to 29 in good health and CMV-seropositive. Sequenced: PBMCs.

The DNA reads TGTGCCAGCAGGGAGACAGGGGGGGATGAAAAACTGTTTTTT. This encodes CASRETGGDEKLFF. The rearrangement joined TRBV25-1 to TRBJ1-4, with TRBD1 identical over 9 junction bases. The germline V end is reduced by 6 bases and the J end by 6 bases; junction bases left unmatched: 5. CDR3 length: 14 amino acids, cysteine to phenylalanine. Of the read, only the CDR3 DNA is kept; its 42 bases are in frame from base 1. Based on the germline V gene, the CDR1 and CDR2 sequences are MGHDK and SYGVNS.